What follows are 16 T cell receptor beta chains derived from one specimen sequenced in a study of OX40 agonist ivuxolimab in advanced cancers. Measured with immunoSEQ multiplex PCR; TCRdb has only the in-frame clones, and not every one. Altogether about 50,000 clones are present, roughly 90% being singletons, with the ten largest covering about 6%. Sequenced here: CD4+ or CD8+ T cells sorted from blood, sampled in a trial of the OX40 agonist ivuxolimab. The receptors shown here come from an adult with an advanced solid tumor such as melanoma, head and neck, liver or kidney cancer.

The chain employs TRBV7-9 and TRBJ2-2, with D possibly TRBD1 on 5 matching bases. Trimming took 8 bases from V and 5 from J, leaving 9 bases between them. Germline CDR1 and CDR2: SEHNR and FQNEAQ (reference sequence). This CDR3 region has 12 residues. The CDR3 sequence: CASGQGTGELFF. CDR3 nucleotides: TGTGCCAGCGGCCAGGGTACCGGGGAGCTGTTTTTT.

A single count supports this clone. This rearrangement joins TRBV6-6 to TRBJ2-5; 11 positions agree with TRBD2. From germline, CDR1 is MNHNY and CDR2 SVGAGI (reference sequence). The CDR3 is made up of 15 amino acids. With V trimmed by 1 base and J by 5 bases, 3 bases remained unmatched. The CDR3 region is CASSYFGTSGETQYF. DNA for the CDR3: TGTGCCAGCAGTTACTTCGGGACTAGCGGCGAGACCCAGTACTTC.

The rearrangement links TRBV2 to TRBJ1-4; D is uncertain. The V gene's germline CDR1 is SNHLY and CDR2 FYNNEI. V lost 3 bases, J lost 8 bases, and 10 bases lay in between. This CDR3 region has 13 residues. The CDR3: CASSDVPGEKLFF. The CDR3 region has the DNA TGTGCCAGCAGTGATGTTCCTGGAGAAAAACTGTTTTTT.

CDR3 protein: CASSSLLQGNNEKLFF. CDR3 in DNA: TGTGCCAGCAGCTCTCTTCTACAGGGGAATAATGAAAAACTGTTTTTT. The V and J genes are TRBV11-2 and TRBJ1-4, with 7 bases lining up with TRBD1. The germline V gene encodes CDR1 SGHAT and CDR2 FQNNGV. With 4 bases clipped from V and 4 bases from J, the junction kept 9 bases outside the gene matches. The CDR3 loop spans 16 amino acids.

The chain joins TRBV14 to TRBJ2-7; D call uncertain. This CDR3 region has 13 residues. V gave up 4 bases and J gave up 4 bases, with 11 bases separating them. CDR1 is SGHDN and CDR2 is FVKESK in the germline V gene. The CDR3 DNA reads TGTGCCAGCAGCCGTACTGCCTCTTACGAGCAGTACTTC. Its translation: CASSRTASYEQYF.

The genes are TRBV6-1 and TRBJ1-5; D ambiguous. Trimming stripped 4 bases from V and 1 base from J, with 11 bases between. CDR3 length: 15 residues. Per the germline V gene, CDR1 is MNHNS and CDR2 is SASEGT. CDR3 sequence reads: CASSVLTGSNQPQHF. CDR3 DNA sequence: TGTGCCAGCAGTGTTCTGACCGGGAGCAATCAGCCCCAGCATTTT.

The V and J genes are TRBV19 and TRBJ2-1; no firm D call. The V end lost 7 bases, the J end lost 3 bases, and 13 bases lay between the germline ends. CDR3 length: 14 residues. Germline CDR1 LNHDA, CDR2 SQIVND (reference sequence). CDR3 DNA sequence: TGTGCCAGTAACCTAAATATCGACTACAATGAGCAGTTCTTC. Its translation: CASNLNIDYNEQFF.

The CDR3, as DNA: TGTGCCAGCAGCCCGGGACCGGGTGACAATGAGCAGTTCTTC. Translation gives CASSPGPGDNEQFF. The gene calls are TRBV21-1 and TRBJ2-1. TRBV21-1 is described as a pseudogene. This CDR3 contains 14 residues.

The chain combines TRBV28 with TRBJ1-5; 7 bases are a match to TRBD1. V lost 6 bases to trimming and J lost 0 bases; unmatched junction nucleotides: 17. Germline V CDR1 and CDR2: MDHEN, SYDVKM. The CDR3 has 19 amino acids. CDR3 protein: CASRLEGATGRLSNQPQHF. The CDR3 bases are TGTGCCAGCAGGTTGGAGGGGGCAACGGGTCGGCTTAGCAATCAGCCCCAGCATTTT.

The chain uses TRBV5-4 and TRBJ1-2; D is ambiguous. CDR3 length equals 13 residues. In germline, CDR1 is SGHNT, CDR2 YYREEE (reference sequence). Trimming pared 0 bases from V and 5 bases from J, leaving 8 bases between. Written as DNA, the CDR3 is TGTGCCAGCAGCTTGGCCGGTAGTTATGGCTACACCTTC. Encoded protein: CASSLAGSYGYTF. Complete variable domain (other parts from reference TRBV5-4 and TRBJ1-2): ETGVTQSPTHLIKTRGQQVTLRCSSQSGHNTVSWYQQALGQGPQFIFQYYREEENGRGNFPPRFSGLQFPNYSSELNVNALELDDSALYLCASSLAGSYGYTFGSGTRLTVV.

This chain connects TRBV9 to TRBJ2-2, with TRBD2 as a possible D gene (5 bases). From germline, CDR1 is SGDLS and CDR2 YYNGEE. The V and J ends lost 0 bases and 7 bases respectively, with 7 bases between them. The CDR3 totals 13 residues. CDR3 loop: CASSVGGIGELFF. For the CDR3, the DNA is TGTGCCAGCAGCGTAGGAGGGATCGGGGAGCTGTTTTTT.

The chain has TRBV27 and TRBJ2-5; 10 positions agree with TRBD2. This CDR3 has 14 residues. V trimming: 5 bases; J trimming: 5 bases; junction bases outside the gene matches: 5. From germline, CDR1 is MNHEY and CDR2 SMNVEV (reference sequence). The CDR3 protein is CASSPAGGTETQYF. CDR3 nucleotides: TGTGCCAGCAGTCCAGCGGGAGGGACGGAGACCCAGTACTTC.

The gene calls are TRBV7-9 and TRBJ1-4, with unresolved D. This CDR3 comprises 11 residues. Germline CDR1 reads SEHNR; CDR2 reads FQNEAQ (reference sequence). V was shortened by 5 bases and J by 8 bases, with 6 bases between the two germline ends. The chain's CDR3 is CASSTPEKLFF. CDR3 in DNA: TGTGCCAGCAGCACGCCCGAAAAACTGTTTTTT.

The chain employs TRBV5-1 and TRBJ1-1; D gene ambiguous. With 5 bases removed from V and 9 bases from J, the gap between germline ends came to 23 bases. CDR1 and CDR2 (germline): SGHRS, YFSETQ. The CDR3 runs 15 residues. CDR3 residues: CASRPTTDGFPKAFF. For the CDR3, the DNA is TGCGCCAGCAGACCGACGACGGACGGATTTCCAAAAGCTTTCTTT.

This sequence joins TRBV5-5 and TRBJ2-7; D is unclear. Germline V gene lookup returns CDR1 SGHKS and CDR2 YYEKEE (reference sequence). The CDR3 extends over 13 amino acids. Deletions cut 3 bases from V and 3 bases from J, with 10 bases between. The CDR3 DNA reads TGTGCCAGCAGCTGGCCTGGCAGCTACGAGCAGTACTTC. As protein: CASSWPGSYEQYF.

The chain carries TRBV20-1 and TRBJ1-4; D not certain. The CDR3 runs to 11 residues. V lost 5 bases and J 8 bases, leaving 9 bases between the germline ends. Germline lookup yields CDR1 DFQATT and CDR2 SNEGSKA (reference sequence). The CDR3 DNA is TGCAGTGCTTATCAGGAAGAAAAACTGTTTTTT. It specifies CSAYQEEKLFF.